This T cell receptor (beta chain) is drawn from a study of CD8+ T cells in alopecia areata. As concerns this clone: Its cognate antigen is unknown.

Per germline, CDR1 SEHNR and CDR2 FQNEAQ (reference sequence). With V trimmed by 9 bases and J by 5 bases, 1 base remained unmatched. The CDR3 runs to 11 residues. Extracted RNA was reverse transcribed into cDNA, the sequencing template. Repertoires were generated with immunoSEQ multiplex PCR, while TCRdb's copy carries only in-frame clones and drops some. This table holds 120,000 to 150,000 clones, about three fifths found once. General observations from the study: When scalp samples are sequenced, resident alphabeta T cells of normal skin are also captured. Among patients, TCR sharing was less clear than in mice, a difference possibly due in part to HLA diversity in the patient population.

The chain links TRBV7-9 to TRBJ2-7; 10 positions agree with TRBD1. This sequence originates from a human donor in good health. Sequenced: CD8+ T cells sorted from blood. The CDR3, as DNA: TGTGCCAGTGGGACAGGGGACGAGCAGTACTTC. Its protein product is CASGTGDEQYF.